A selection of T cell receptor beta chains follows, all from one sample in a study of OX40 agonist ivuxolimab in advanced cancers. This table comes from immunoSEQ multiplex PCR, and its TCRdb copy is limited to in-frame clones, with some not included. The table lists more than 85,000 clones, roughly 87% of them singletons, with around 1.5% in the top ten. The sample was CD4+ or CD8+ T cells sorted from blood, taken in a trial of the OX40 agonist ivuxolimab. The receptors derive from an adult with an advanced solid tumor such as melanoma, head and neck, liver or kidney cancer. The CDR3 runs from the conserved cysteine through the conserved F or W.

TRBV4-1	TRBJ2-7	CASSQGWASGSKYEQYF
TRBV28	TRBJ1-4	CASNGFFQLDEKLFF
TRBV11-3	TRBJ2-5	CASSSQTGSETQYF
TRBV23-1	TRBJ2-7	CASSNWGGNLFSYEQYF
TRBV19	TRBJ2-3	CASGDRTGLTDTQYF
TRBV4-1	TRBJ2-2	CASSHGLAGDGNTGELFF
TRBV4-1	TRBJ2-7	CASSLESGSHYEQYF
TRBV5-1	TRBJ2-5	CASSPTTGFGETQYF
TRBV5-6	TRBJ1-2	CASSPDRGANYGYTF
TRBV10-3	TRBJ1-1	CAISENPGRAAFF
TRBV30	TRBJ2-3	CAWGGGNTSSTDTQYF
TRBV6-1	TRBJ2-5	CASSYRETQYF
TRBV29-1	TRBJ1-2	CSVNREYGYTF
TRBV28	TRBJ2-2	CASSLPALGSSAITGELFF
TRBV28	TRBJ2-7	CASSLMTAYEQYF
TRBV6-6	TRBJ2-4	CASRPRGGAKNIQYF
TRBV5-4	TRBJ1-2	CASSLGDREGGYTF
TRBV6-4	TRBJ2-5	CASSLRPSETQYF
TRBV19	TRBJ1-2	CASSIRIPNYGYTF
TRBV28	TRBJ2-5	CASSQQGSRPWYETQYF
TRBV28	TRBJ1-2	CASSSGQQDYGYTF
TRBV25-1	TRBJ1-1	CASTGVNTEAFF
TRBV2	TRBJ2-5	CASSGQGVWETQYF
TRBV5-5	TRBJ2-3	CASSLGTGLDTQYF
TRBV30	TRBJ2-1	CAWSVDPVARFF
TRBV7-2	TRBJ2-2	CASRRDGNTGELFF
TRBV18	TRBJ2-5	CASSSGTGLLGTQYF
TRBV11-3	TRBJ1-1	CASSPDRVPEAFF
TRBV5-1	TRBJ1-2	CASSLENRGYGYTF
TRBV5-4	TRBJ2-7	CASSRSRAGSYEQYF
TRBV6-6	TRBJ1-4	CASSYYSNEKLFF
TRBV5-1	TRBJ2-7	CASSLSLDRTYEQYF
TRBV11-2	TRBJ1-1	CASSLVGLEAFF
TRBV19	TRBJ2-2	CASIPRGRHTGELFF
TRBV7-9	TRBJ2-7	CASSPRERSYEQYF
TRBV10-3	TRBJ1-5	CAISSGTGIHF
TRBV5-5	TRBJ1-4	CASSFRGQGMGNEKLFF
TRBV28	TRBJ2-7	CASSPGLAVEYF